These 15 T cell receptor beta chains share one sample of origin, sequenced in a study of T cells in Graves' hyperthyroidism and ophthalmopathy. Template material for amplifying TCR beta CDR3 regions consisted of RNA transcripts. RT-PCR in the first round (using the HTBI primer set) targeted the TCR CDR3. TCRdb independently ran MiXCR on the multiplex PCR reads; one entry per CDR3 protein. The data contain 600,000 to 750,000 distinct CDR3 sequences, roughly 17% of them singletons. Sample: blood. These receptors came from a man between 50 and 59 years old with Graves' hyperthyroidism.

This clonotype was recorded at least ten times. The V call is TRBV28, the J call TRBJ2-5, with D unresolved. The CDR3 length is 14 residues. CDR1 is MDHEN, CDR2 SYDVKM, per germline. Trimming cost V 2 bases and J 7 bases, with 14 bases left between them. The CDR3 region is CASSLAGSRGTQYF. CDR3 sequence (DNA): TGTGCCAGCAGTTTAGCAGGTTCCCGCGGGACCCAGTACTTC.

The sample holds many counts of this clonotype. CDR3 protein: CASRSRTGMETQYF. For the CDR3, the DNA is TGTGCCAGCAGGTCCCGGACAGGGATGGAGACCCAGTACTTC. The chain carries TRBV12-3 or TRBV12-4 and TRBJ2-5; TRBD1 aligns across 8 bases. J was trimmed by 5 bases and V by 6 bases; bases with no gene match: 8. The CDR3 has 14 residues.

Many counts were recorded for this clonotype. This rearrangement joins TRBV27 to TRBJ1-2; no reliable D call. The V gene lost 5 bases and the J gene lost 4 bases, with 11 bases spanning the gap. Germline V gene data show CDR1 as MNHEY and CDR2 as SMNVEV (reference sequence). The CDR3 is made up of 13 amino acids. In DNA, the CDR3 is TGTGCCAGCAGTGCAACGGTGCCCTATGGCTACACCTTC. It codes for CASSATVPYGYTF.

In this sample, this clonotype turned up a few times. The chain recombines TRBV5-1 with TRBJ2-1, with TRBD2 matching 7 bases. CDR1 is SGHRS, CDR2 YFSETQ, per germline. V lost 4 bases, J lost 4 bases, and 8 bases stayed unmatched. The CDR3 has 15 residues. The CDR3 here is CASSVEGGDYNEQFF. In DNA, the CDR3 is TGCGCCAGCAGCGTGGAGGGAGGGGATTACAATGAGCAGTTCTTC. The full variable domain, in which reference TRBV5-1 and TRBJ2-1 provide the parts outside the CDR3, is KAGVTQTPRYLIKTRGQQVTLSCSPISGHRSVSWYQQTPGQGLQFLFEYFSETQRNKGNFPGRFSGRQFSNSRSEMNVSTLELGDSALYLCASSVEGGDYNEQFFGPGTRLTVL.

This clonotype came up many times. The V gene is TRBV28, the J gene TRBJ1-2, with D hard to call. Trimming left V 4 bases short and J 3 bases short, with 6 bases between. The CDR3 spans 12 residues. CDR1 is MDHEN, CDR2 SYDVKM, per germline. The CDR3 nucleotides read TGTGCCAGCAGTTGGGTGGACTATGGCTACACCTTC. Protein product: CASSWVDYGYTF.

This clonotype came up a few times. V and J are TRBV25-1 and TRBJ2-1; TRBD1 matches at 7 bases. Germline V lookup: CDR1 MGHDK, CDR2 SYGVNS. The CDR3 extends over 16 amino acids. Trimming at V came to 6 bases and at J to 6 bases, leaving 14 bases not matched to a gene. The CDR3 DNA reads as TGTGCCAGCAGGAATACCGGGACAGAGGGGACCAATGAGCAGTTCTTC. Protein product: CASRNTGTEGTNEQFF.

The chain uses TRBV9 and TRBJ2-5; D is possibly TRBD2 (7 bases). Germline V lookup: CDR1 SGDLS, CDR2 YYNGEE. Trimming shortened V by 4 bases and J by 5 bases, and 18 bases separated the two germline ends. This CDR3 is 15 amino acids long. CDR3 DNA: TGTGCCAGCAGCCCTTTGTCAGGGGAGGGCGAGACCCAGTACTTC. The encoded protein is CASSPLSGEGETQYF.

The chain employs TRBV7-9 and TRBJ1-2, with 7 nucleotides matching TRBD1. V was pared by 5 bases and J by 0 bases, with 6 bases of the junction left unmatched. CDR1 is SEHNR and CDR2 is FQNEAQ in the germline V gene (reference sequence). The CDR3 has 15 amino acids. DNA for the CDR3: TGTGCCAGCAGCGCCCGACAGGGAACTAACTATGGCTACACCTTC. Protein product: CASSARQGTNYGYTF.

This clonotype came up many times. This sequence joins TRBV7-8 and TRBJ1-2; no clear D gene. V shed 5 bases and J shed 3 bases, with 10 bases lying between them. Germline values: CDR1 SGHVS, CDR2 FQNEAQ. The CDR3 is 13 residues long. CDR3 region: CASSAEEDYGYTF. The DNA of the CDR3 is TGTGCCAGCAGCGCAGAGGAAGACTATGGCTACACCTTC.

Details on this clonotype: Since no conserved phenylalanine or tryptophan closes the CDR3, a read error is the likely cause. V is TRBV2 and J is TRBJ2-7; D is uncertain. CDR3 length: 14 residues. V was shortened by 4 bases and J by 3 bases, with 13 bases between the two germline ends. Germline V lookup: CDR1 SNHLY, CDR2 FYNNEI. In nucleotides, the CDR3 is TGTGCCAGCAGTGTGGCCCGAGGCGGCTACGAGCAGTACTCC. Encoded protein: CASSVARGGYEQYS.

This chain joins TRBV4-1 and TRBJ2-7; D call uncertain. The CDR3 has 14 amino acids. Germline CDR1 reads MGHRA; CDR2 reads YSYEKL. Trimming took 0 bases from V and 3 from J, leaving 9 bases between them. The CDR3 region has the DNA TGCGCCAGCAGCCAAGAAAGCACTGGCTACGAGCAGTACTTC. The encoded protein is CASSQESTGYEQYF.

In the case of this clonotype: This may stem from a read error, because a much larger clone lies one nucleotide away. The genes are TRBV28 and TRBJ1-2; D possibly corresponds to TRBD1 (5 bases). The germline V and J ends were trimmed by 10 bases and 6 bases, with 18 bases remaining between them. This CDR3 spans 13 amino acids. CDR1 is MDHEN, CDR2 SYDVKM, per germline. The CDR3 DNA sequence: TGTGCCACCAATCTAAAGACAGCCCATGGCTACACCTTC. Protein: CATNLKTAHGYTF.

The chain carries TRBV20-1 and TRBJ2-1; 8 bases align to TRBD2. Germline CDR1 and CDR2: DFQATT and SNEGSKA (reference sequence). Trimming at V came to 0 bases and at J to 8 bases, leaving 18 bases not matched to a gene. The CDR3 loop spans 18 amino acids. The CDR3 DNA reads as TGCAGTGCTAGAGATCGGCGGGCTAGCGGGCAAAGAGGGGATGAGCAGTTCTTC. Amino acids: CSARDRRASGQRGDEQFF.

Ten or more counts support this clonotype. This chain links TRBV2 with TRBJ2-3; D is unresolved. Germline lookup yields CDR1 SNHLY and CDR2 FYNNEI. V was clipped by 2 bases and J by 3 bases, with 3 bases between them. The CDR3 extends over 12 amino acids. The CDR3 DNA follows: TGTGCCAGCAGTGAATGGACAGATACGCAGTATTTT. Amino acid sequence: CASSEWTDTQYF.

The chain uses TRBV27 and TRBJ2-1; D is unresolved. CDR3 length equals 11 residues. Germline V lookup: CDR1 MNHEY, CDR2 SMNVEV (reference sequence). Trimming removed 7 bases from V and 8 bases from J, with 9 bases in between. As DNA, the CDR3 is TGTGCCAGCAAATTCGTCGATGAGCAGTTCTTC. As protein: CASKFVDEQFF.